This T cell receptor (beta chain) was found in a study of shared clonotypes between healthy human individuals. General observations from the study: Clonotype sharing among the donors was expected to vary with sequencing depth.

Here immunoSEQ multiplex PCR was the method, and the copy in TCRdb shows in-frame clones only, minus some. The sample records roughly 2.2 million clones, 85% to 95% being singletons. The germline V gene encodes CDR1 SGHAT and CDR2 FQNNGV. V was clipped by 5 bases and J by 2 bases; unmatched bases: 14. CDR3 size: 17 residues. On this clone itself: The antigen remains unidentified.

The rearrangement uses TRBV11-2 and TRBJ2-7; 8 nucleotides line up with TRBD2. Sequencing was done on a sample of naive CD4+ T cells from PBMCs. Subset: CD45RA+ positively selected. This clonotype originated in a man aged 18 to 30 in good health. Some clones in this sample may be carry-over from other donors' samples. Written as DNA, the CDR3 is TGTGCCAGCAGCCTCACCTCAATCCCGGGACTAGCCTACGAGCAGTACTTC. It yields the protein CASSLTSIPGLAYEQYF.